One sample yielded the 13 T cell receptor beta chains listed below, sequenced in a study of T-cell reconstitution after alpha-beta-depleted transplantation in children. Molecular barcoding with unique molecular identifiers was used for the TCRbeta library. TCRdb called the PCR reads again in MiXCR, with one record for every CDR3 protein. The table records tens of thousands of distinct CDR3 sequences, roughly 6.3% of them present only once. The sample was PBMCs, mostly from graft donor cells, taken 180 days after TCRalphabeta/CD19-depleted stem cell transplant. The source is a male patient between 5 and 17 years old who had a stem cell transplant for acute myeloid leukemia, so the T cells may come from the graft donor.

This clonotype rates as medium-sized. This chain connects TRBV30 to TRBJ2-2; 7 nucleotides agree with TRBD1. Germline CDR1 is GTSNPN and CDR2 is SVGIG (reference sequence). J lost 4 bases, V lost 3 bases, and 2 bases had no gene match. This CDR3 is 13 amino acids long. The CDR3 here is CAWRTGSTGELFF. CDR3 nucleotides: TGTGCCTGGAGGACAGGGTCCACCGGGGAGCTGTTTTTT.

The rearrangement links TRBV28 to TRBJ2-7; TRBD1 agrees at 7 bases. Unmatched junction bases numbered 4, after V lost 6 bases and J lost 2 bases. Germline assignment: CDR1 MDHEN and CDR2 SYDVKM. The CDR3 has 13 amino acids. Here the CDR3 reads CASSRQGPYEQYF. For the CDR3, the DNA is TGTGCCAGCAGCAGACAGGGCCCCTACGAGCAGTACTTC.

This clonotype was seen at least ten times. The V gene is TRBV27, the J gene TRBJ1-1; 9 nucleotides match TRBD1. CDR3 length: 14 amino acids. Germline V gives CDR1 MNHEY, CDR2 SMNVEV (reference sequence). V lost 4 bases, J lost 5 bases, and 5 bases stayed unmatched. This CDR3 is CASSSTGGWTEAFF. CDR3 in DNA: TGTGCCAGCAGTTCGACAGGGGGTTGGACTGAAGCTTTCTTT.

This clonotype was recorded at least ten times. The chain uses TRBV28 and TRBJ2-7; TRBD1 matches 9 bases. With 7 bases clipped from V and 1 base from J, the junction kept 8 bases outside the gene matches. Per germline, CDR1 MDHEN and CDR2 SYDVKM. The CDR3 totals 15 residues. In DNA form, the CDR3 reads TGTGCCAGCACGGCTACTGGGACAGGGTCCTACGAGCAGTACTTC. Its protein is CASTATGTGSYEQYF.

Regarding this clonotype: Given a much more abundant clone one base away, this may be a read error. The chain is built from TRBV4-2 and TRBJ2-7, with D possibly TRBD1 on 6 matching bases. Germline loops: CDR1 LGHNA, CDR2 YNFKEQ. The CDR3 is 15 amino acids. The CDR3 sequence: CAISPGQRCSYEQYF. The CDR3 nucleotides read TGTGCCATCAGCCCCGGACAGCGGTGCTCCTACGAGCAGTACTTC.

This clonotype is deemed large (0.1 to 1%). The chain carries TRBV5-1 and TRBJ2-5, with 9 bases lining up with TRBD2. With V trimmed by 3 bases and J by 5 bases, 8 bases remained unmatched. The germline V gene has CDR1 SGHRS and CDR2 YFSETQ. This CDR3 is built from 15 residues. CDR3 in amino acids: CASSSNSGRFETQYF. The CDR3 nucleotides are TGCGCCAGCAGCTCAAATAGCGGGAGATTTGAGACCCAGTACTTC.

This clonotype came up many times. The chain recombines TRBV20-1 with TRBJ1-5; 7 nucleotides agree with TRBD1. The germline gives CDR1 DFQATT, CDR2 SNEGSKA (reference sequence). The CDR3 totals 15 residues. V shed 6 bases, J shed 3 bases, and the junction held 11 bases outside the gene matches. CDR3 loop: CSARTGNIVNQPQHF. The DNA for the CDR3 is TGCAGTGCCCGGACAGGTAATATAGTCAATCAGCCCCAGCATTTT.

Many counts were recorded for this clonotype. The V gene is TRBV7-2, the J gene TRBJ2-1; tentative D call: TRBD2 (6 bases). The CDR3 runs to 16 residues. Trimming removed 0 bases at V and 7 bases at J, with 16 bases between. Germline CDR1 is SGHTA and CDR2 is FQGNSA. The CDR3 nucleotides are TGTGCCAGCAGCTTAGCAAGACTAGACCGAAGGAATGAGCAGTTCTTC. Translating it yields CASSLARLDRRNEQFF.

This clonotype was detected ten times or more. V usage is TRBV5-1 and J usage is TRBJ2-7; no definite D call. The CDR3 length is 13 residues. V dropped 1 base and J dropped 3 bases, with 8 bases sitting between them. Per the germline V gene, CDR1 is SGHRS and CDR2 is YFSETQ. CDR3 bases: TGCGCCAGCAGCTTGTTCGGCGGCTACGAGCAGTACTTC. Protein product: CASSLFGGYEQYF.

The table lists this clonotype with many counts. The chain combines TRBV14 with TRBJ1-1; D unclear. Per germline, CDR1 SGHDN and CDR2 FVKESK. The CDR3 has 13 amino acids. Deletions cut 7 bases from V and 4 bases from J, with 13 bases between. The CDR3 nucleotides read TGTGCCAGCAACCCGAAACGAGGCACTGAAGCTTTCTTT. It encodes CASNPKRGTEAFF.

This clonotype was observed at least ten times. The chain combines TRBV12-3 or TRBV12-4 with TRBJ2-5, with TRBD1 matching 7 bases. V dropped 3 bases and J dropped 2; count of bases not matched to a gene: 0. The CDR3 contains 13 residues. CDR3 amino acids: CASSLGQQETQYF. CDR3 bases: TGTGCCAGCAGTTTGGGACAGCAAGAGACCCAGTACTTC.

This clonotype was seen repeatedly, ten times or more. The chain recombines TRBV12-3 or TRBV12-4 with TRBJ2-7, with D tentatively TRBD1 (6 bases). CDR3 length: 14 amino acids. V was pared by 3 bases and J by 0 bases, with 9 bases between. The CDR3 sequence is CASSFGQISYEQYF. CDR3 sequence (DNA): TGTGCCAGCAGTTTTGGACAGATCTCCTACGAGCAGTACTTC.

This clonotype was counted many times. This rearrangement joins TRBV12-3 or TRBV12-4 to TRBJ2-2; TRBD1 is a possible D gene (5 bases). CDR3 length equals 14 residues. With 3 bases removed from V and 5 bases from J, the gap between germline ends came to 10 bases. DNA for the CDR3: TGTGCCAGCAGTTTCAACAGGATGACCGGGGAGCTGTTTTTT. This sequence encodes CASSFNRMTGELFF.